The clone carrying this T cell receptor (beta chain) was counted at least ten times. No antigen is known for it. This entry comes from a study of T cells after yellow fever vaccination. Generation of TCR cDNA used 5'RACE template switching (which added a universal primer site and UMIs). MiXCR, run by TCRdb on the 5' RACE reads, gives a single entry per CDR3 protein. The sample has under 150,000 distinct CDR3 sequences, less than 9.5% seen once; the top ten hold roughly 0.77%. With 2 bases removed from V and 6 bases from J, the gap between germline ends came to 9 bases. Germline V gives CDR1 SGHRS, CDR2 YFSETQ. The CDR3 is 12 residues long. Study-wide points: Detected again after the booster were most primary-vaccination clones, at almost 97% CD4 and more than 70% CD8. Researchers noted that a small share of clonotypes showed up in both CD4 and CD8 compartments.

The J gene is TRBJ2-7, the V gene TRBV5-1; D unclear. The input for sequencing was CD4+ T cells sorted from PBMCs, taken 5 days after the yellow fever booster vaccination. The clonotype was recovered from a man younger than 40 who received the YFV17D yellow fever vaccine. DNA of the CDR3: TGCGCCAGCAGCTTCGAAGGGCGCGAGCAGTACTTC. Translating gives CASSFEGREQYF.